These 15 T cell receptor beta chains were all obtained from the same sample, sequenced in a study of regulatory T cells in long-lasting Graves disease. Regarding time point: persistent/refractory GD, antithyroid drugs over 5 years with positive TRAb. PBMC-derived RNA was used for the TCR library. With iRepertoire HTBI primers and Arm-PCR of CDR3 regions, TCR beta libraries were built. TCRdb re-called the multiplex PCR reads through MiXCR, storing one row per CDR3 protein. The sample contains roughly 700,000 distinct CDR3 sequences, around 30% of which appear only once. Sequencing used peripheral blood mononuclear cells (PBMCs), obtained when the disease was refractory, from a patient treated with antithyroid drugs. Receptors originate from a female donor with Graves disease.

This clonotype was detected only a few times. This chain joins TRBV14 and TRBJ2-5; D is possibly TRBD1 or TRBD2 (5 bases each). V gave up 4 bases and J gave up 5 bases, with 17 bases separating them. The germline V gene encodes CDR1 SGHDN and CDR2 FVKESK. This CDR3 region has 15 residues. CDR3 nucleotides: TGTGCCAGCAGCCCTGGGACGGATTGGGGGGAGACCCAGTACTTC. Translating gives CASSPGTDWGETQYF.

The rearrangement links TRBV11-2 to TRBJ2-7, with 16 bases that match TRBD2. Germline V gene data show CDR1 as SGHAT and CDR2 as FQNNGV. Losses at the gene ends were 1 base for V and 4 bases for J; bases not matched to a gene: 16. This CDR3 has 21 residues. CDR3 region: CASSLGPGLAGGGQGRYEQYF. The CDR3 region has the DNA TGTGCCAGCAGCTTAGGGCCGGGACTAGCGGGAGGGGGACAAGGTCGGTACGAGCAGTACTTC.

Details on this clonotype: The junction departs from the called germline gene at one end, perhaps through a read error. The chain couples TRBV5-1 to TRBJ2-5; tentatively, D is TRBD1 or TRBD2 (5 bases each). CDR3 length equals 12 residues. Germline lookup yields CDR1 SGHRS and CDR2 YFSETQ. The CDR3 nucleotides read TGTGCCAGCAGCTTGGAACCGGGACGGGAGTACTTC. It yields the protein CASSLEPGREYF. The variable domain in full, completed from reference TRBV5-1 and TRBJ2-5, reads KAGVTQTPRYLIKTRGQQVTLSCSPISGHRSVSWYQQTPGQGLQFLFEYFSETQRNKGNFPGRFSGRQFSNSRSEMNVSTLELGDSALYLCASSLEPGREYFGPGTRLLVL.

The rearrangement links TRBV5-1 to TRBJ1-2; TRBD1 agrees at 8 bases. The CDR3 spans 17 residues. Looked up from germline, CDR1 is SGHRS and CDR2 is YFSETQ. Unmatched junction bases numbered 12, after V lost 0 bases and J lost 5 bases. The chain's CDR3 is CASSLVVGTGSPYGYTF. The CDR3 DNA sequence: TGCGCCAGCAGCTTGGTTGTGGGGACAGGTTCCCCTTATGGCTACACCTTC.

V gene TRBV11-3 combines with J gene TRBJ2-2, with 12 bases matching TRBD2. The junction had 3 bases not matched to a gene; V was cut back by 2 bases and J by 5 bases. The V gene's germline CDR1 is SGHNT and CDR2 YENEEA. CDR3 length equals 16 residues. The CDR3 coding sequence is TGTGCCAGCAGCTTACACGGGACTAGCGGGACCGGGGAGCTGTTTTTT. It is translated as CASSLHGTSGTGELFF.

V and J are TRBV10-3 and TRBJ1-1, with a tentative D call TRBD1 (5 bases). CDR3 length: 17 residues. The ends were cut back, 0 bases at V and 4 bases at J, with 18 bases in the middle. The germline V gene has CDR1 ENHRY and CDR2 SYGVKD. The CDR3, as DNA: TGTGCCATCAGTGAGTCGGACCGGTGGGGGGGTTTCACTGAAGCTTTCTTT. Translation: CAISESDRWGGFTEAFF.

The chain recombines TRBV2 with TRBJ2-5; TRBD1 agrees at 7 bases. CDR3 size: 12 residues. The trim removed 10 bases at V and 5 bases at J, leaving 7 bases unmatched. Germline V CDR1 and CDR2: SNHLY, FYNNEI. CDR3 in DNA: TGTGCCAAAGGACAGGATGGGGAGACCCAGTACTTC. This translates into CAKGQDGETQYF. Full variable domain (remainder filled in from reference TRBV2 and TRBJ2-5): EPEVTQTPSHQVTQMGQEVILRCVPISNHLYFYWYRQILGQKVEFLVSFYNNEISEKSEIFDDQFSVERPDGSNFTLKIRSTKLEDSAMYFCAKGQDGETQYFGPGTRLLVL.

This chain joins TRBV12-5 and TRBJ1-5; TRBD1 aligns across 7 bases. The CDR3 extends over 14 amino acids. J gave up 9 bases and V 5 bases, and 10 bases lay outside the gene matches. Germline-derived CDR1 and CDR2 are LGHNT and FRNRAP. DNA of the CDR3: TGTGCTAGTGGTCCCGTGGACAGGCGGGGGCCCCAGCATTTT. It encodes CASGPVDRRGPQHF. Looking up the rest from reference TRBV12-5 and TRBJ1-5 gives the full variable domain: DARVTQTPRHKVTEMGQEVTMRCQPILGHNTVFWYRQTMMQGLELLAYFRNRAPLDDSGMPKDRFSAEMPDATLATLKIQPSEPRDSAVYFCASGPVDRRGPQHFGDGTRLSIL.

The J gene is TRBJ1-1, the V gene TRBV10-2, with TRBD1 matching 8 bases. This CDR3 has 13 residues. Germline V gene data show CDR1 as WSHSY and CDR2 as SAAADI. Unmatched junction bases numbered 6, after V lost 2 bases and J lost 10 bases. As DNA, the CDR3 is TGCGCCAGCAGTGAGCCGGACAGGGTTCGAGCTTTCTTT. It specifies CASSEPDRVRAFF.

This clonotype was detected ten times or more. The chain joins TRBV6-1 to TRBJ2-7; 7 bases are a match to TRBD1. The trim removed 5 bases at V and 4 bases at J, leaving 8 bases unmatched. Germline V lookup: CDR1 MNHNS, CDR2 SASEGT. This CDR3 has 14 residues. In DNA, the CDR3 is TGTGCCAGCAGTCCGACAGGGATAATGTACGAGCAGTACTTC. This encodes CASSPTGIMYEQYF.

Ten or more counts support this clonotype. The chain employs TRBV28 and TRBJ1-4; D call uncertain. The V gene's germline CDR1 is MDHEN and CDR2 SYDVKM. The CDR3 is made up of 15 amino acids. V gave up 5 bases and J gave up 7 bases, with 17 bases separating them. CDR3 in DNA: TGTGCCAGCAGTAACCCGGGCCAATTACGTGAAAAACTGTTTTTT. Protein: CASSNPGQLREKLFF. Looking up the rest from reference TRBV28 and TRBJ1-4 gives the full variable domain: DVKVTQSSRYLVKRTGEKVFLECVQDMDHENMFWYRQDPGLGLRLIYFSYDVKMKEKGDIPEGYSVSREKKERFSLILESASTNQTSMYLCASSNPGQLREKLFFGSGTQLSVL.

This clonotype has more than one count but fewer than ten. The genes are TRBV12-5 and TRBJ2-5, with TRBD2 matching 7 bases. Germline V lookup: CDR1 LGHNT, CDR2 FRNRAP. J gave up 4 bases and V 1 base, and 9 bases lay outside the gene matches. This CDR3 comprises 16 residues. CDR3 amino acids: CASGLGGEGHLETQYF. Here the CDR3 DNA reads TGTGCTAGTGGTTTGGGGGGGGAGGGGCATTTAGAGACCCAGTACTTC.

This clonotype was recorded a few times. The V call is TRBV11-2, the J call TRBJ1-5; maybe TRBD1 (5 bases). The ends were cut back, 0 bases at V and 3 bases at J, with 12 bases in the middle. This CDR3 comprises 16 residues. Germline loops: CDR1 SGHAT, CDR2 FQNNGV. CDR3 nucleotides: TGTGCCAGCAGCTTAGATACGGGACGGATCAATCAGCCCCAGCATTTT. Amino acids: CASSLDTGRINQPQHF.

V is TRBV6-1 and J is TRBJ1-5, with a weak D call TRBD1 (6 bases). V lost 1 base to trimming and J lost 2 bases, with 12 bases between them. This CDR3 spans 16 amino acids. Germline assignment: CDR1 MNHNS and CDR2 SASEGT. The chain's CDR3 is CASSEGGRGGNQPQHF. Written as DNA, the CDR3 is TGTGCCAGCAGTGAAGGGGGGCGGGGTGGCAATCAGCCCCAGCATTTT.

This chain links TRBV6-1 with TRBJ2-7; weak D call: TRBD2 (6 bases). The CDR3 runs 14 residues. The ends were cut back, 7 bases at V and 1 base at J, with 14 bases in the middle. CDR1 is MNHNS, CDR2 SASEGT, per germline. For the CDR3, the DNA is TGTGCCAGCAAAGCCAGCGGGTTATCCTACGAGCAGTACTTC. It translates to CASKASGLSYEQYF.